Each of the 21 T cell receptor beta chains below was sequenced from the same sample in a study of T-cell memory formation after mild COVID-19. Using its own MiXCR run on the 5' RACE reads, TCRdb lists one record per CDR3 protein. The sample includes more than 120,000 distinct CDR3 sequences, 15% to 20% seen only once; the top ten take around 2.4%. Sequencing was carried out using PBMCs or a T cell subset sorted from them (not recorded which). All receptors come from an adult woman who had mild COVID-19 (a few samples of this study predate the infection). Cell type and time point are not known.

This clonotype was seen more than once but under ten times. The chain couples TRBV27 to TRBJ1-2; 10 nucleotides agree with TRBD1. The germline V gene encodes CDR1 MNHEY and CDR2 SMNVEV (reference sequence). Trimming at V came to 2 bases and at J to 2 bases, leaving 8 bases not matched to a gene. The CDR3 is 17 amino acids. The CDR3 DNA follows: TGTGCCAGCAGTTTACCGAATTGGGGACAGGGGAACTATGGCTACACCTTC. As protein: CASSLPNWGQGNYGYTF.

The sample holds a few counts of this clonotype. The CDR3 is CSARSQGLQNSPLHF. The CDR3 DNA follows: TGCAGTGCTAGAAGTCAAGGGCTACAGAATTCACCCCTCCACTTT. This chain joins TRBV20-1 and TRBJ1-6; no reliable D call. Germline values: CDR1 DFQATT, CDR2 SNEGSKA (reference sequence). V gave up 2 bases and J gave up 7 bases, with 15 bases separating them. The CDR3 contains 15 residues.

A word on this clonotype: A read error may account for a junction end that differs from germline. The V and J genes are TRBV3-1 and TRBJ2-4; 14 bases map to TRBD2. This CDR3 has 16 residues. The germline gives CDR1 LGHDT, CDR2 YNNKEL (reference sequence). The CDR3 nucleotides are TGTGCCAGCAGCCAGGGACTAGCGGGAGCCGAAAACATTCAGTACTTC. Encoded protein: CASSQGLAGAENIQYF. The full variable domain, its missing parts supplied by reference TRBV3-1 and TRBJ2-4, is DTAVSQTPKYLVTQMGNDKSIKCEQNLGHDTMYWYKQDSKKFLKIMFSYNNKELIINETVPNRFSPKSPDKAHLNLHINSLELGDSAVYFCASSQGLAGAENIQYFGAGTRLSVL.

The chain combines TRBV6-2 or TRBV6-3 with TRBJ1-5; D is undetermined. Germline values: CDR1 MNHEY, CDR2 SVGEGT. The CDR3 has 13 amino acids. Deletions cut 10 bases from V and 5 bases from J, with 15 bases between. The CDR3 sequence is CATKGALHQPQHF. CDR3 nucleotides: TGTGCCACCAAGGGAGCCCTTCATCAGCCCCAGCATTTT.

The chain employs TRBV3-1 and TRBJ1-1, with D unclear. V lost 0 bases to trimming and J lost 11 bases, with 13 bases between them. The V gene's germline CDR1 is LGHDT and CDR2 YNNKEL (reference sequence). The CDR3 is 13 amino acids. CDR3 in DNA: TGTGCCAGCAGCCAAGATGGGGTCGGACCCGCTTTCTTT. Protein: CASSQDGVGPAFF.

This clonotype was observed a handful of times. The CDR3 spells CATSSSPRTDTQYF. CDR3 nucleotide sequence: TGTGCCACCAGCAGCTCGCCCCGCACAGATACGCAGTATTTT. V is TRBV15 and J is TRBJ2-3, with D unresolved. CDR1 and CDR2 from the germline V gene are LNHNV and YYDKDF (reference sequence). Between the trimmed V and J ends, which lost 3 bases and 1 base, there was a span of 8 bases. The CDR3 loop spans 14 amino acids.

This clonotype was observed a handful of times. The J gene is TRBJ2-1, the V gene TRBV4-3, with D unclear. Germline V lookup: CDR1 LGHNA, CDR2 YSLEER. This CDR3 spans 16 amino acids. V gave up 6 bases and J gave up 1 base, with 16 bases separating them. The CDR3 loop is CASRERLTESYNEQFF. Here the CDR3 DNA reads TGCGCCAGCAGGGAAAGACTGACGGAGTCCTACAATGAGCAGTTCTTC.

The V gene is TRBV19, the J gene TRBJ2-2; tentatively, D is TRBD1 (5 bases). Trimming removed 3 bases from V and 5 bases from J, with 13 bases in between. CDR1 and CDR2 (germline): LNHDA, SQIVND (reference sequence). The CDR3 runs 15 residues. The DNA for the CDR3 is TGTGCCAGTAGTATCCCGACAGTTAAGACCGGGGAGCTGTTTTTT. This translates into CASSIPTVKTGELFF.

In this sample, this clonotype turned up a few times. This chain uses TRBV3-1 with TRBJ2-3; D is unclear. The CDR3 sequence is 15 residues long. Germline V CDR1 and CDR2: LGHDT, YNNKEL (reference sequence). Trimming took off 3 bases at V and 4 bases at J, with 14 bases between the two ends. CDR3 sequence reads: CASSQRRISADTQYF. The CDR3 nucleotides read TGTGCCAGCAGCCAGCGTAGAATTTCCGCAGATACGCAGTATTTT.

The chain employs TRBV29-1 and TRBJ1-3, with 12 nucleotides matching TRBD1. In germline, CDR1 is SQVTM, CDR2 ANQGSEA. Germline trimming cut 6 bases from V and 7 bases from J; bases unmatched to any gene: 4. CDR3 length equals 13 residues. The CDR3 sequence is CSVPGTGGNTIYF. CDR3 nucleotide sequence: TGCAGCGTGCCGGGGACAGGGGGCAACACCATATATTTT.

This clonotype was seen only a few times. The chain has TRBV12-3 or TRBV12-4 and TRBJ1-1, with D perhaps matching TRBD1 (5 bases). CDR3 size: 12 residues. V lost 2 bases and J 6 bases, leaving 7 bases between the germline ends. Written as DNA, the CDR3 is TGTGCCAGCAGTTTATGGGGCGCTGAAGCTTTCTTT. It translates to CASSLWGAEAFF.

The chain uses TRBV7-9 and TRBJ2-5; D uncertain. CDR3 size: 11 residues. V gave up 3 bases and J gave up 10 bases, with 9 bases separating them. The germline CDR1 and CDR2 sequences are SEHNR and FQNEAQ (reference sequence). CDR3 sequence (DNA): TGTGCCAGCAGCTTGGGTCTCTACCAGTACTTC. Translating gives CASSLGLYQYF.

The chain has TRBV12-3 or TRBV12-4 and TRBJ2-7; TRBD1 is a possible D gene (5 bases). CDR3 size: 13 residues. With 7 bases removed from V and 1 base from J, the gap between germline ends came to 11 bases. The CDR3 protein is CASISDKSYEQYF. Here the CDR3 DNA reads TGTGCCAGCATCTCGGACAAGTCCTACGAGCAGTACTTC.

This clonotype was detected only a few times. The V and J genes are TRBV4-1 and TRBJ2-1, with 13 bases lining up with TRBD2. Per germline, CDR1 MGHRA and CDR2 YSYEKL. The trim removed 1 base at V and 2 bases at J, leaving 5 bases unmatched. This CDR3 spans 18 amino acids. The chain's CDR3 is CASSQGLAGGKTYNEQFF. CDR3 nucleotide sequence: TGCGCCAGCAGCCAAGGACTAGCGGGGGGCAAAACCTACAATGAGCAGTTCTTC.

This clonotype has more than one count but fewer than ten. V is TRBV18 and J is TRBJ1-6; TRBD1 might be the D (5 bases). This CDR3 comprises 16 residues. Trimming removed 0 bases at V and 8 bases at J, with 14 bases between. Germline lookup yields CDR1 KGHSH and CDR2 LQKENI. For the CDR3, the DNA is TGTGCCAGCTCACCACCGGGGCGTGCAATTGATTCACCCCTCCACTTT. Its translation is CASSPPGRAIDSPLHF.

This clonotype was seen more than once but under ten times. DNA for the CDR3: TGCAGTGCTAGAGGGTTCCCGGGCGGCGAGCAGTACTTC. It is translated as CSARGFPGGEQYF. V and J are TRBV20-1 and TRBJ2-7; D is uncertain. The CDR3 loop spans 13 amino acids. V was trimmed by 1 base and J by 6 bases, leaving 13 bases between them. CDR1 DFQATT and CDR2 SNEGSKA come from the germline V gene (reference sequence).

This chain links TRBV29-1 with TRBJ2-3; 7 bases are a match to TRBD2. This CDR3 has 13 amino acids. With V trimmed by 6 bases and J by 2 bases, 5 bases remained unmatched. CDR1 is SQVTM, CDR2 ANQGSEA, per germline. CDR3 bases: TGCAGCGTCCAAGCGGGACCCACAGATACGCAGTATTTT. It is translated as CSVQAGPTDTQYF.

The chain is built from TRBV4-1 and TRBJ1-2; a possible D gene is TRBD1 (6 bases). With 4 bases removed from V and 3 bases from J, the gap between germline ends came to 15 bases. The CDR3 extends over 15 amino acids. The germline V gene has CDR1 MGHRA and CDR2 YSYEKL. CDR3 sequence: CASSLPFGGYYGYTF. As DNA, the CDR3 is TGCGCCAGCAGCCTTCCCTTTGGGGGCTACTATGGCTACACCTTC.

The genes are TRBV7-2 and TRBJ2-7; D is undetermined. This CDR3 spans 13 amino acids. V was trimmed by 5 bases and J by 6 bases, leaving 14 bases between them. Germline CDR1 reads SGHTA; CDR2 reads FQGNSA. This CDR3 reads CASSQEAPREQYF. For the CDR3, the DNA is TGTGCCAGCAGCCAAGAAGCCCCCCGCGAGCAGTACTTC.

This clonotype was seen ten or more times. The chain uses TRBV6-5 and TRBJ2-1, with no clear D. Between the trimmed V and J ends, which lost 6 bases and 5 bases, there was a span of 11 bases. The CDR3 spans 13 residues. Germline lookup yields CDR1 MNHEY and CDR2 SVGAGI. DNA of the CDR3: TGTGCCAGCAGAGGTCAGAGTCACAATGAGCAGTTCTTC. Translated: CASRGQSHNEQFF.

The J gene is TRBJ2-3, the V gene TRBV5-1; TRBD1 agrees at 7 bases. V shed 4 bases, J shed 4 bases, and the junction held 6 bases outside the gene matches. This CDR3 has 14 residues. CDR1 and CDR2 from the germline V gene are SGHRS and YFSETQ. The CDR3 protein is CASSGGQPPDTQYF. CDR3 bases: TGCGCCAGCAGCGGGGGACAGCCCCCAGATACGCAGTATTTT.